These T cell receptor beta chains were read from a single sample in a study of T cell responses to AZD1222 COVID-19 vaccine. Method: immunoSEQ multiplex PCR; TCRdb's copy keeps in-frame clones and lacks some. There are some 200,000 clones in the sample; about nine tenths occur only once, and 0.99% lies in the top ten. The sequences come from peripheral blood, collected on day 0 of AZD1222 vaccination. The receptor set was obtained from an adult in good health. Each CDR3 is given with its conserved first and last residue. Fields, in order: CDR3 length, clone size, D gene, J gene, V gene, CDR3 DNA, CDR3 protein. The D gene is left open where the match is weak. Clone sizes are given selectively: once, few, many, or a class where the clone is expanded.

CDR3 length: 15; clone size: NA; D gene: TRBD2; J gene: TRBJ2-5; V gene: TRBV9; CDR3 DNA: TGTGCCAGCAGCCCGACTAGCGGGGGGCAAGAGACCCAGTACTTC; CDR3 protein: CASSPTSGGQETQYF
CDR3 length: 16; clone size: few; D gene: TRBD1; J gene: TRBJ1-3; V gene: TRBV18; CDR3 DNA: TGTGCCAGCTCGCCTCCAGGGACAGGGGTCGGAAACACCATATATTTT; CDR3 protein: CASSPPGTGVGNTIYF
CDR3 length: 14; clone size: NA; D gene: NA; J gene: TRBJ1-1; V gene: TRBV4-1; CDR3 DNA: TGCGCCAGCAGCCAAGCGGGGGTAAGGGGTGAAGCTTTCTTT; CDR3 protein: CASSQAGVRGEAFF
CDR3 length: 16; clone size: NA; D gene: TRBD1; J gene: TRBJ1-1; V gene: TRBV27; CDR3 DNA: TGTGCCAGCAGTCCACGACGGGGACAGGGGAACACTGAAGCTTTCTTT; CDR3 protein: CASSPRRGQGNTEAFF
CDR3 length: 14; clone size: NA; D gene: NA; J gene: TRBJ2-3; V gene: TRBV18; CDR3 DNA: TGTGCCAGCTCCTCCGGGCTCCCTGTTCATACGCAGTATTTT; CDR3 protein: CASSSGLPVHTQYF
CDR3 length: 16; clone size: once; D gene: TRBD2; J gene: TRBJ2-3; V gene: TRBV27; CDR3 DNA: TGTGCCAGCAGTCCATCAGCGGGGGAAAGCACAGATACGCAGTATTTT; CDR3 protein: CASSPSAGESTDTQYF
CDR3 length: 16; clone size: NA; D gene: NA; J gene: TRBJ2-7; V gene: TRBV27; CDR3 DNA: TGTGCCAGCAGTTTAGGGGTAGGGACATCGAGAAGGGAGCAGTACTTC; CDR3 protein: CASSLGVGTSRREQYF
CDR3 length: 14; clone size: NA; D gene: NA; J gene: TRBJ1-5; V gene: TRBV5-1; CDR3 DNA: TGCGCCAGCAGCTTGGGGGGCTGGGATCAGCCCCAGCATTTT; CDR3 protein: CASSLGGWDQPQHF
CDR3 length: 16; clone size: NA; D gene: TRBD1; J gene: TRBJ2-3; V gene: TRBV15; CDR3 DNA: TGTGCCACCAGCAGACCACAGGGGGGACACACAGATACGCAGTATTTT; CDR3 protein: CATSRPQGGHTDTQYF
CDR3 length: 14; clone size: NA; D gene: NA; J gene: TRBJ1-3; V gene: TRBV18; CDR3 DNA: TGTGCCAGCTCACCACCCCGGTCTGGAAACACCATATATTTT; CDR3 protein: CASSPPRSGNTIYF
CDR3 length: 11; clone size: NA; D gene: NA; J gene: TRBJ1-2; V gene: TRBV28; CDR3 DNA: TGTGCCAGCAGTCCCAATGCGGGCTACACCTTC; CDR3 protein: CASSPNAGYTF
CDR3 length: 14; clone size: NA; D gene: TRBD1; J gene: TRBJ1-6; V gene: TRBV6-6; CDR3 DNA: TGTGCCAGCAGTTATGGGACAGGGGACTCACCCCTCCACTTT; CDR3 protein: CASSYGTGDSPLHF
CDR3 length: 12; clone size: NA; D gene: NA; J gene: TRBJ1-2; V gene: TRBV19; CDR3 DNA: TGTGCCAGTAGTATCCTGAACTATGGCTACACCTTC; CDR3 protein: CASSILNYGYTF
CDR3 length: 16; clone size: few; D gene: NA; J gene: TRBJ1-3; V gene: TRBV28; CDR3 DNA: TGTGCCAGCAGCTTAACCACGGGGTTCGGGGGAAACACCATATATTTT; CDR3 protein: CASSLTTGFGGNTIYF
CDR3 length: 14; clone size: NA; D gene: TRBD2; J gene: TRBJ2-7; V gene: TRBV5-4; CDR3 DNA: TGTGCCAGCAGCGATAGGACTAGCGGGAGGATTGAGTACTTC; CDR3 protein: CASSDRTSGRIEYF
CDR3 length: 14; clone size: NA; D gene: TRBD2; J gene: TRBJ2-7; V gene: TRBV29-1; CDR3 DNA: TGCAGCGTTGAAGGGCGTAGCGGGACCTACGAGCAGTACTTC; CDR3 protein: CSVEGRSGTYEQYF
CDR3 length: 15; clone size: NA; D gene: NA; J gene: TRBJ1-1; V gene: TRBV18; CDR3 DNA: TGTGCCAGCTCACCAAATCCGGGGTCGAACACTGAAGCTTTCTTT; CDR3 protein: CASSPNPGSNTEAFF
CDR3 length: 14; clone size: NA; D gene: TRBD1; J gene: TRBJ1-5; V gene: TRBV2; CDR3 DNA: TGTGCCAGCAGGGATGGGACAGGGGCAGGGCCCCAGCATTTT; CDR3 protein: CASRDGTGAGPQHF
CDR3 length: 12; clone size: NA; D gene: NA; J gene: TRBJ1-1; V gene: TRBV3-1/TRBV3-2; CDR3 DNA: TGTGCCAGCAGCCAGGTCCGCACTGAAGCTTTCTTT; CDR3 protein: CASSQVRTEAFF
CDR3 length: 12; clone size: NA; D gene: NA; J gene: TRBJ1-2; V gene: TRBV6-5; CDR3 DNA: TGTGCCAGCAGTTACGGCTACTATGGCTACACCTTC; CDR3 protein: CASSYGYYGYTF
CDR3 length: 14; clone size: NA; D gene: NA; J gene: TRBJ2-3; V gene: TRBV29-1; CDR3 DNA: TGCAGCGTTAAAAAGGGATCTAGCACAGATACGCAGTATTTT; CDR3 protein: CSVKKGSSTDTQYF
CDR3 length: 12; clone size: NA; D gene: NA; J gene: TRBJ2-7; V gene: TRBV5-1; CDR3 DNA: TGCGCCAGCAGCTTGCCCCCCTACGAGCAGTACTTC; CDR3 protein: CASSLPPYEQYF
CDR3 length: 19; clone size: NA; D gene: TRBD2; J gene: TRBJ2-3; V gene: TRBV9; CDR3 DNA: TGTGCCAGCAGCGTTATAGCGGGGGGCCAGTCTCGGATCACAGATACGCAGTATTTT; CDR3 protein: CASSVIAGGQSRITDTQYF
CDR3 length: 16; clone size: NA; D gene: NA; J gene: TRBJ1-1; V gene: TRBV11-2; CDR3 DNA: TGTGCCAGCAGCGACACTTACGTCCGGAGGAACACTGAAGCTTTCTTT; CDR3 protein: CASSDTYVRRNTEAFF
CDR3 length: 15; clone size: once; D gene: NA; J gene: TRBJ2-1; V gene: TRBV18; CDR3 DNA: TGTGCCAGCTCACCCAATCCTGCCAGCCTTAATGAGCAGTTCTTC; CDR3 protein: CASSPNPASLNEQFF
CDR3 length: 12; clone size: NA; D gene: NA; J gene: TRBJ1-1; V gene: TRBV12-3/TRBV12-4; CDR3 DNA: TGTGCCAGCAGTTTCGGGAGCACTGAAGCTTTCTTT; CDR3 protein: CASSFGSTEAFF
CDR3 length: 14; clone size: few; D gene: NA; J gene: TRBJ2-1; V gene: TRBV7-9; CDR3 DNA: TGTGCCAGCAGCTCCCGACTAGTTCCGTATGAGCAGTTCTTC; CDR3 protein: CASSSRLVPYEQFF
CDR3 length: 14; clone size: NA; D gene: TRBD2; J gene: TRBJ2-1; V gene: TRBV4-2; CDR3 DNA: TGTGCCAGCAGCCTAGGTAATAGCGGGGGACTGCAGTTCTTC; CDR3 protein: CASSLGNSGGLQFF
CDR3 length: 17; clone size: NA; D gene: NA; J gene: TRBJ1-2; V gene: TRBV9; CDR3 DNA: TGTGCCAGCAGCGTAGAACCCTCGCCCTCTTCCACACATGGCTACACCTTC; CDR3 protein: CASSVEPSPSSTHGYTF
CDR3 length: 16; clone size: once; D gene: TRBD1; J gene: TRBJ1-2; V gene: TRBV4-3; CDR3 DNA: TGCGCCAGCAGCGACTACAGGGGGCCCTCATCGCGGGGCTACACCTTC; CDR3 protein: CASSDYRGPSSRGYTF
CDR3 length: 16; clone size: NA; D gene: NA; J gene: TRBJ2-5; V gene: TRBV7-8; CDR3 DNA: TGTGCCAGCAGCTTAGTTCGGCAGGGAAACCTAGAGACCCAGTACTTC; CDR3 protein: CASSLVRQGNLETQYF
CDR3 length: 10; clone size: NA; D gene: NA; J gene: TRBJ2-4; V gene: TRBV20-1; CDR3 DNA: TGCAGTGCGGAAAAAAACATTCAGTACTTC; CDR3 protein: CSAEKNIQYF
CDR3 length: 13; clone size: few; D gene: TRBD2; J gene: TRBJ2-7; V gene: TRBV11-3; CDR3 DNA: TGTGCCAGCAGCCCGGGGACTAGCGGAGAGCAGTACTTC; CDR3 protein: CASSPGTSGEQYF
CDR3 length: 17; clone size: NA; D gene: NA; J gene: TRBJ2-7; V gene: TRBV7-9; CDR3 DNA: TGTGCCAGCAGCTGGGTGGTCCACCAAATGTACGACTACGAGCAGTACTTC; CDR3 protein: CASSWVVHQMYDYEQYF
CDR3 length: 12; clone size: NA; D gene: TRBD1; J gene: TRBJ1-1; V gene: TRBV7-2; CDR3 DNA: TGTGCCAGCAGGCACAGGGGGACTGAAGCTTTCTTT; CDR3 protein: CASRHRGTEAFF
CDR3 length: 16; clone size: NA; D gene: TRBD1; J gene: TRBJ1-2; V gene: TRBV5-4; CDR3 DNA: TGTGCCAGCAGCTTGGGGATGACAGGGGTTAACTATGGCTACACCTTC; CDR3 protein: CASSLGMTGVNYGYTF
CDR3 length: 17; clone size: NA; D gene: TRBD1; J gene: TRBJ2-7; V gene: TRBV7-6; CDR3 DNA: TGTGCCAGCAGCTTAGTGGTAAAGGGACAGGGGATCTACGAGCAGTACTTC; CDR3 protein: CASSLVVKGQGIYEQYF
CDR3 length: 15; clone size: NA; D gene: NA; J gene: TRBJ2-1; V gene: TRBV2; CDR3 DNA: TGTGCCAGCAGTGAATCTGGAGGGAGATACAATGAGCAGTTCTTC; CDR3 protein: CASSESGGRYNEQFF
CDR3 length: 14; clone size: NA; D gene: NA; J gene: TRBJ1-3; V gene: TRBV5-1; CDR3 DNA: TGCGCCAGCAGCCTGGGCAGGGCTGGAAACACCATATATTTT; CDR3 protein: CASSLGRAGNTIYF
CDR3 length: 20; clone size: NA; D gene: TRBD2; J gene: TRBJ2-1; V gene: TRBV27; CDR3 DNA: TGTGCCAGCAGTTTATCGATCGTTTCTAGCGGGAGTTCCTCCTACAATGAGCAGTTCTTC; CDR3 protein: CASSLSIVSSGSSSYNEQFF
CDR3 length: 12; clone size: NA; D gene: NA; J gene: TRBJ2-7; V gene: TRBV29-1; CDR3 DNA: TGCAGCGTTGAAACAGGAAACTACGAGCAGTACTTC; CDR3 protein: CSVETGNYEQYF
CDR3 length: 14; clone size: NA; D gene: NA; J gene: TRBJ2-1; V gene: TRBV2; CDR3 DNA: TGTGCCAGTCGTGACAAATGGAACTACAATGAGCAGTTCTTC; CDR3 protein: CASRDKWNYNEQFF